This passage covers 27 T cell receptor beta chains from one sample sequenced in a study of blood T cells in healthy people across ages. Sample-barcoded 5' priming and a J-beta primer mix drove a second PCR of roughly 6 to 12 cycles. One entry per CDR3 protein, called by TCRdb with MiXCR from the 5' RACE reads. Of around 900,000 distinct CDR3 sequences in the sample, around 28% were seen once. The sample consisted of blood. Every receptor here comes from a woman of 80 years or more in good health.

The V call is TRBV7-7, the J call TRBJ2-3; the D gene is possibly TRBD2 (6 bases). CDR1 and CDR2 from the germline V gene are SSHAT and FNYEAQ (reference sequence). This CDR3 has 14 residues. V was cut by 5 bases and J by 5 bases, with 14 bases left in between. In DNA form, the CDR3 reads TGTGCCAGCAGCCGAGGGCGGAGGGGAGATACGCAGTATTTT. Amino acids: CASSRGRRGDTQYF.

This clonotype has a count of ten or more. The genes are TRBV9 and TRBJ2-1, with 10 bases matching TRBD2. V was pared by 4 bases and J by 2 bases, with 6 bases of the junction left unmatched. The CDR3 sequence is 16 residues long. From germline, CDR1 is SGDLS and CDR2 YYNGEE. CDR3 region: CASSPLAGVAYNEQFF. The CDR3 coding sequence is TGTGCCAGCAGCCCCCTAGCGGGGGTAGCCTACAATGAGCAGTTCTTC.

This clonotype was observed many times. The genes are TRBV5-1 and TRBJ2-1; TRBD2 matches 7 bases. V shed 0 bases and J 6 bases; nucleotides not matched to a gene: 3. The length of the CDR3 is 14 residues. CDR1 and CDR2 from the germline V gene are SGHRS and YFSETQ. The DNA of the CDR3 is TGCGCCAGCAGCTTGGCGTCTAGCGGCAATGAGCAGTTCTTC. Its protein is CASSLASSGNEQFF.

This chain connects TRBV20-1 to TRBJ1-2; unclear D gene. This CDR3 comprises 13 residues. V lost 6 bases and J 3 bases, leaving 14 bases between the germline ends. CDR1 DFQATT and CDR2 SNEGSKA come from the germline V gene (reference sequence). The CDR3 loop is CSARVGLHYGYTF. CDR3 DNA sequence: TGCAGTGCCCGAGTCGGACTCCACTATGGCTACACCTTC.

The V gene is TRBV4-3, the J gene TRBJ2-1; D not resolved. Deletions cut 1 base from V and 2 bases from J, with 9 bases between. The CDR3 covers 15 residues. Germline V CDR1 and CDR2: LGHNA, YSLEER. This chain's CDR3 is CASSQATIPYNEQFF. CDR3 in DNA: TGCGCCAGCAGCCAAGCAACGATCCCCTACAATGAGCAGTTCTTC.

The chain uses TRBV2 and TRBJ2-1; TRBD2 agrees at 10 bases. From germline, CDR1 is SNHLY and CDR2 FYNNEI. V gave up 6 bases and J gave up 7 bases; unmatched junction bases: 6. CDR3 length: 14 residues. The CDR3 loop reads CASSKREGPNEQFF. In DNA, the CDR3 is TGTGCCAGCAGCAAGCGGGAGGGCCCAAATGAGCAGTTCTTC.

About this clonotype: Possible read error: a much larger clone is one base away. The chain couples TRBV6-5 to TRBJ2-4; 9 positions match TRBD1. The closer fit of TRBJ2-5 to the DNA end suggests the J call may be wrong. Germline CDR1 reads MNHEY; CDR2 reads SVGAGI. The CDR3 is 14 residues long. CDR3 coding DNA: TGTGCCAGCAGTTGCAACAGGGGGCAGGAGACCCAGTACTTC. This gives the protein CASSCNRGQETQYF.

This clonotype was observed at least ten times. V is TRBV12-3 or TRBV12-4 and J is TRBJ1-2; possibly TRBD1 for D (5 bases). This CDR3 is 16 amino acids long. The V gene lost 5 bases and the J gene lost 0 bases, with 16 bases spanning the gap. The CDR3 nucleotides are TGTGCCAGCAGTCCGAGGGGTTTGCAGGCTAACTATGGCTACACCTTC. Its protein is CASSPRGLQANYGYTF.

The rearrangement uses TRBV6-5 and TRBJ1-3; D ambiguous. Trimming removed 6 bases at V and 0 bases at J, with 12 bases between. The CDR3 is 15 residues long. Germline values: CDR1 MNHEY, CDR2 SVGAGI. The CDR3: CASSTTWSSGNTIYF. In DNA form, the CDR3 reads TGTGCCAGCAGCACAACCTGGAGCTCTGGAAACACCATATATTTT.

This clonotype has a count of ten or more. This chain joins TRBV7-2 and TRBJ2-1, with D possibly TRBD2 on 5 matching bases. Trimming shortened V by 1 base and J by 7 bases, and 14 bases separated the two germline ends. The germline V gene encodes CDR1 SGHTA and CDR2 FQGNSA. This CDR3 has 15 residues. In DNA form, the CDR3 reads TGTGCCAGCAGCTTAGATCGGACGGAGCGGAATGAGCAGTTCTTC. It codes for CASSLDRTERNEQFF.

This clonotype was counted a few times. V is TRBV15 and J is TRBJ2-1, with D uncertain. The J call may not be correct, given that the DNA end is closer to TRBJ2-7. The CDR3 length is 14 residues. CDR1 and CDR2 (germline): LNHNV, YYDKDF (reference sequence). The CDR3 sequence is CATSFPGSYNEQYF. CDR3 DNA: TGTGCCACCAGCTTTCCTGGGTCCTACAATGAGCAGTACTTC.

The chain combines TRBV4-3 with TRBJ1-1; maybe TRBD1 (5 bases). The CDR3 spans 14 residues. Germline loops: CDR1 LGHNA, CDR2 YSLEER. Trimming pared 1 base from V and 4 bases from J, leaving 10 bases between. The DNA of the CDR3 is TGCGCCAGCAGCCAAGTTCTGGGGGGCACTGAAGCTTTCTTT. Encoded protein: CASSQVLGGTEAFF.

The chain has TRBV20-1 and TRBJ2-3; no clear D gene. The germline V gene encodes CDR1 DFQATT and CDR2 SNEGSKA (reference sequence). V was pared by 6 bases and J by 7 bases, with 17 bases between. The CDR3 totals 13 residues. Here the CDR3 reads CSAEVGLENTQYF. For the CDR3, the DNA is TGCAGTGCCGAGGTGGGTCTCGAGAATACGCAGTATTTT.

J is TRBJ2-1 and V is TRBV21-1; TRBD1 is taken as the D call from the table, unchecked against the DNA. TRBV21-1 is marked as a pseudogene. The CDR3 is 15 residues long. CDR3 amino acids: CASSEDRGRINEQFF. DNA of the CDR3: TGTGCCAGCAGCGAAGACAGGGGGCGTATCAATGAGCAGTTCTTC.

Worth noting for this clonotype: This may come from a read error, since a much larger clone is one base off. This chain joins TRBV20-1 and TRBJ2-5; 13 bases line up with TRBD2. The germline gives CDR1 DFQATT, CDR2 SNEGSKA (reference sequence). V lost 3 bases to trimming and J lost 11 bases; unmatched junction nucleotides: 21. This CDR3 has 18 residues. The CDR3 coding sequence is TGCAGTGCTAGTCTTCACATCGGGGGACTAGCGGGGCTCGATGAGCAGTACTTC. Its protein is CSASLHIGGLAGLDEQYF.

This rearrangement joins TRBV18 to TRBJ1-1; D is unclear. V lost 0 bases and J 1 base, leaving 6 bases between the germline ends. CDR1 and CDR2 (germline): KGHSH, LQKENI. This CDR3 contains 14 residues. Here the CDR3 DNA reads TGTGCCAGCTCACCACCGATGGGGAACACTGAAGCTTTCTTT. Residues: CASSPPMGNTEAFF. Based on the CDR3 plus reference TRBV18 and TRBJ1-1, the full variable domain is NAGVMQNPRHLVRRRGQEARLRCSPMKGHSHVYWYRQLPEEGLKFMVYLQKENIIDESGMPKERFSAEFPKEGPSILRIQQVVRGDSAAYFCASSPPMGNTEAFFGQGTRLTVV.

This clonotype came up many times. CDR3 DNA sequence: TGTGCCAGCATGCGCTACAATGAGCAGTTCTTC. It is translated as CASMRYNEQFF. The V gene is TRBV12-3 or TRBV12-4, the J gene TRBJ2-1, with D hard to call. The CDR3 has 11 residues. Trimming stripped 7 bases from V and 3 bases from J, with 4 bases between.

This chain uses TRBV9 with TRBJ2-2, with TRBD2 matching over 7 bases. Trimming at V came to 0 bases and at J to 7 bases, leaving 0 bases not matched to a gene. Germline V gives CDR1 SGDLS, CDR2 YYNGEE. The CDR3 spans 13 residues. CDR3 coding DNA: TGTGCCAGCAGCGTAGGCGGGAGCGGGGAGCTGTTTTTT. Protein: CASSVGGSGELFF.

Concerning this clonotype: The junction shows a germline mismatch at one end, possibly a read error. The rearrangement links TRBV5-1 to TRBJ2-3; D not certain. CDR1 and CDR2 from the germline V gene are SGHRS and YFSETQ. CDR3 size: 17 residues. The CDR3 region is CASRLALRTTSTDTQYF. The CDR3 nucleotides are TGCGCCAGCAGGTTGGCCCTCCGGACCACTAGCACAGATACGCAGTATTTT.

This chain links TRBV6-6 with TRBJ2-2; no definite D call. The V end lost 2 bases, the J end lost 4 bases, and 8 bases lay between the germline ends. The CDR3 loop spans 14 amino acids. Looked up from germline, CDR1 is MNHNY and CDR2 is SVGAGI (reference sequence). CDR3 nucleotide sequence: TGTGCCAGCAGTTACCCCTCGGGCACCGGGGAGCTGTTTTTT. Its translation: CASSYPSGTGELFF.

In its sample, this clonotype was seen many times. The CDR3: CASSGGGARQETQYF. The CDR3 DNA reads as TGTGCCAGCAGTGGGGGGGGGGCTAGGCAAGAGACCCAGTACTTC. This chain joins TRBV12-3 or TRBV12-4 and TRBJ2-5; weak D call: TRBD2 (7 bases). The CDR3 consists of 15 residues. Trimming removed 5 bases at V and 2 bases at J, with 15 bases between.

This clonotype appeared many times. The gene calls are TRBV10-3 and TRBJ2-7; no reliable D call. Germline V gene data show CDR1 as ENHRY and CDR2 as SYGVKD. V lost 3 bases and J 3 bases, leaving 21 bases between the germline ends. The length of the CDR3 is 17 residues. CDR3 in DNA: TGTGCCATCAGTGACCTCATTAGAGGTGGTTTACACTACGAGCAGTACTTC. Residues: CAISDLIRGGLHYEQYF.

As for this clonotype: This may come from a read error, since a much larger clone is one base off. J is TRBJ1-2 and V is TRBV2; 8 bases match TRBD1. The germline V gene encodes CDR1 SNHLY and CDR2 FYNNEI. The CDR3 length is 14 residues. The CDR3 nucleotides are TGTGCCGGCAGCCTTGGACAGGGTCCTTATGGCTACACCTTC. Its translation: CAGSLGQGPYGYTF. Combining the CDR3 with reference TRBV2 and TRBJ1-2 gives the whole variable domain EPEVTQTPSHQVTQMGQEVILRCVPISNHLYFYWYRQILGQKVEFLVSFYNNEISEKSEIFDDQFSVERPDGSNFTLKIRSTKLEDSAMYFCAGSLGQGPYGYTFGSGTRLTVV.

In this sample, this clonotype turned up a few times. This chain uses TRBV6-5 with TRBJ1-6; TRBD1 aligns across 10 bases. This CDR3 comprises 16 residues. The germline gives CDR1 MNHEY, CDR2 SVGAGI. V trimming: 2 bases; J trimming: 10 bases; junction bases outside the gene matches: 8. CDR3 DNA sequence: TGTGCCAGCAGTTACCAATGGACAGGGGGGCGGTCACCCCTCCACTTT. It specifies CASSYQWTGGRSPLHF.

With respect to this clonotype: The junction does not match germline at one end; this may be a read error. The rearrangement joins TRBV11-3 to TRBJ1-2; the D is unclear. Germline CDR1 is SGHNT and CDR2 is YENEEA. The CDR3 loop spans 12 amino acids. CDR3 nucleotide sequence: TGTACCAGCAGCTTAGAGAGGGAAGGCTACACCTTC. The encoded protein is CTSSLEREGYTF.

The chain employs TRBV30 and TRBJ2-1; 10 bases line up with TRBD2. This CDR3 has 14 residues. V shed 0 bases and J 7 bases; nucleotides not matched to a gene: 3. CDR1 GTSNPN and CDR2 SVGIG come from the germline V gene (reference sequence). The CDR3 sequence: CAWSVRLAGNEQFF. CDR3 bases: TGTGCCTGGAGTGTACGACTAGCGGGTAATGAGCAGTTCTTC.

The V and J genes are TRBV10-2 and TRBJ2-2; 7 positions agree with TRBD2. The CDR3 has 17 residues. V shed 3 bases, J shed 4 bases, and the junction held 11 bases outside the gene matches. Germline CDR1 is WSHSY and CDR2 is SAAADI. The CDR3 sequence is CASSERASGPLTGELFF. The CDR3 DNA reads as TGCGCCAGCAGTGAACGTGCTAGCGGCCCCCTCACCGGGGAGCTGTTTTTT.